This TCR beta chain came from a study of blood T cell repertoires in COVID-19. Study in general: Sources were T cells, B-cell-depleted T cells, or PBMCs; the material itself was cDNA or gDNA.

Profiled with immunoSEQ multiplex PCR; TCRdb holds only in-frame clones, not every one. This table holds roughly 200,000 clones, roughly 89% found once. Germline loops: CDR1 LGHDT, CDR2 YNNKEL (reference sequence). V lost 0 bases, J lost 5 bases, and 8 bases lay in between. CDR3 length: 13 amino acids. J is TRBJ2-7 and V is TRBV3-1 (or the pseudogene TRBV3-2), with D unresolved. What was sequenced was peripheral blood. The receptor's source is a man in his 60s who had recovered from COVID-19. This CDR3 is CASSQDLRNEQYF. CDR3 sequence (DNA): TGTGCCAGCAGCCAAGATTTGCGGAACGAGCAGTACTTC.